The 14 T cell receptor beta chains in this list originate from one sample, sequenced in a study of radiotherapy plus CTLA-4 blockade in lung cancer. Some clones are missing from TCRdb's copy, which holds only in-frame ones; the method was immunoSEQ multiplex PCR. The table records over 70,000 clones, approximately 84% of them present only once. The starting material was peripheral blood, obtained from a patient treated with radiotherapy plus ipilimumab. These TCRs come from a human donor with non-small cell lung cancer who had a partial response to radiotherapy plus ipilimumab.

This chain links TRBV7-2 with TRBJ1-5; D is possibly TRBD1 (6 bases). There are 15 residues in the CDR3. CDR1 is SGHTA, CDR2 FQGNSA, per germline. V was shortened by 1 base and J by 4 bases, with 11 bases between the two germline ends. The CDR3 DNA sequence: TGTGCCAGCAGCTTAGACGGACAGCTGAATCAGCCCCAGCATTTT. This translates into CASSLDGQLNQPQHF.

The rearrangement joins TRBV7-9 to TRBJ2-3, with 8 bases aligning to TRBD1. The V gene's germline CDR1 is SEHNR and CDR2 FQNEAQ (reference sequence). The CDR3 totals 16 residues. V was clipped by 5 bases and J by 2 bases; unmatched bases: 9. The DNA for the CDR3 is TGTGCCAGCAGCGGAAGGACAGGGACCCTCACAGATACGCAGTATTTT. Protein: CASSGRTGTLTDTQYF.

The chain couples TRBV6-5 to TRBJ1-4; maybe TRBD1 (5 bases). The V end was cut by 4 bases, the J end by 0 bases, with 9 bases between. This CDR3 region has 15 residues. The germline V gene has CDR1 MNHEY and CDR2 SVGAGI. The CDR3 region has the DNA TGTGCCAGCAGTTTCCGGACACCAACTAATGAAAAACTGTTTTTT. Translating it yields CASSFRTPTNEKLFF.

This chain links TRBV6-5 with TRBJ2-3, with unresolved D. This CDR3 region has 14 residues. Per germline, CDR1 MNHEY and CDR2 SVGAGI. Trimming removed 4 bases at V and 0 bases at J, with 8 bases between. The DNA of the CDR3 is TGTGCCAGCAGTTCCGGGTCCAGCACAGATACGCAGTATTTT. Protein: CASSSGSSTDTQYF.

V is TRBV19 and J is TRBJ1-1, with D possibly being TRBD1 (5 bases). The V gene's germline CDR1 is LNHDA and CDR2 SQIVND (reference sequence). The V gene lost 6 bases and the J gene lost 0 bases, with 8 bases spanning the gap. The CDR3 is made up of 13 amino acids. The CDR3 DNA reads TGTGCCAGTAGCAGACAGATGAACACTGAAGCTTTCTTT. Protein: CASSRQMNTEAFF.

Only a few counts were recorded for this clone. The J gene is TRBJ1-2, the V gene TRBV28, with D unclear. Germline V gives CDR1 MDHEN, CDR2 SYDVKM. V gave up 5 bases and J gave up 8 bases, with 12 bases separating them. The CDR3 has 12 residues. CDR3 DNA sequence: TGTGCCAGCAGTCTCAGAGTGGAGGGCTACACCTTC. As protein: CASSLRVEGYTF.

The chain is built from TRBV6-1 and TRBJ2-7; D not resolved. The CDR3 loop spans 11 amino acids. Trimming left V 5 bases short and J 2 bases short, with 4 bases between. Germline CDR1 and CDR2: MNHNS and SASEGT. CDR3 nucleotides: TGTGCCAGCAGTCAGGCCTACGAGCAGTACGTC. The encoded protein is CASSQAYEQYV.

This chain connects TRBV2 to TRBJ1-2; no clear D. V was pared by 3 bases and J by 8 bases, with 13 bases between. This CDR3 has 13 residues. Germline V lookup: CDR1 SNHLY, CDR2 FYNNEI. The CDR3 is CASSETQLTGYTF. DNA for the CDR3: TGTGCCAGCAGTGAGACACAACTCACGGGCTACACCTTC.

This rearrangement joins TRBV4-2 to TRBJ2-1; TRBD2 agrees at 8 bases. The ends lost 0 bases at V and 7 bases at J; junction bases unmatched: 11. This CDR3 has 17 residues. Germline V CDR1 and CDR2: LGHNA, YNFKEQ. The CDR3 coding sequence is TGTGCCAGCAGCCAAGATAGGGCGGGAGGTAACAGGAATGAGCAGTTCTTC. It translates to CASSQDRAGGNRNEQFF.

This chain connects TRBV28 to TRBJ1-1; possible D gene TRBD1, 5 bases. V was pared by 8 bases and J by 8 bases, with 12 bases between. The length of the CDR3 is 11 residues. Germline V gene lookup returns CDR1 MDHEN and CDR2 SYDVKM. In DNA, the CDR3 is TGTGCCAGCGGAGGGAACAGGGAAGCTTTCTTT. The encoded protein is CASGGNREAFF.

J is TRBJ1-1 and V is TRBV30; 9 positions match TRBD1. The CDR3 runs 13 residues. Germline lookup yields CDR1 GTSNPN and CDR2 SVGIG (reference sequence). V dropped 3 bases and J dropped 5; count of bases not matched to a gene: 4. The CDR3 nucleotides are TGTGCCTGGAGCAAGGACAGGGGAACTGAAGCTTTCTTT. Encoded protein: CAWSKDRGTEAFF.

CDR3 in amino acids: CASSPDTGGNEQFF. The DNA of the CDR3 is TGTGCCAGCAGCCCCGACACAGGGGGAAATGAGCAGTTCTTC. The chain employs TRBV5-6 and TRBJ2-1; 8 bases align to TRBD1. The CDR3 length is 14 residues. V dropped 4 bases and J dropped 7; count of bases not matched to a gene: 7. Germline loops: CDR1 SGHDT, CDR2 YYEEEE.

The chain recombines TRBV27 with TRBJ2-6; 8 bases line up with TRBD1. Germline V gives CDR1 MNHEY, CDR2 SMNVEV (reference sequence). The CDR3 is made up of 19 amino acids. Unmatched junction bases numbered 12, after V lost 5 bases and J lost 0 bases. The CDR3 reads CASSPTTGGALSGANVLTF. The CDR3 region has the DNA TGTGCCAGCAGTCCCACCACAGGGGGAGCTCTCTCTGGGGCCAACGTCCTGACTTTC.

The chain has TRBV12-2 and TRBJ2-7; the D segment call TRBD1 is taken from the table without a DNA check. TRBV12-2 is designated a pseudogene. There are 13 residues in the CDR3. The CDR3 here is CASRFLTGHEQYF. The CDR3 DNA sequence: TGTGCAAGTCGCTTTTTAACAGGTCACGAGCAGTACTTC.